The sequence of this T cell receptor (beta chain) was determined in a study of Tregs in tolerant kidney transplant recipients. Study-level points and caveats: Tregs expanded with activated donor B cells seemed most donor-specific. Some patients' samples used different primers over time, so nucleotide sequences weren't comparable. Biological reproducibility was not directly addressed, but technical replication error appeared minimal.

Related graft donors supplied nonmyeloablative bone marrow transplants, and mixed chimerism was transient. Unstimulated regulatory T cells (CD4+CD25+CD127-), CD4+CD25- non-regulatory cells, CD4 and CD8 cells were FACS-sorted from thawed PBMCs. This table comes from immunoSEQ multiplex PCR, and its TCRdb copy is limited to in-frame clones, with some not included. Here the sample spans about 100,000 clones, approximately 93% being singletons. Concerning this clone itself: What it recognizes is unknown.

The CDR3 length is 14 residues. Germline CDR1 and CDR2: SGHRS and YFSETQ. V was clipped by 1 base and J by 3 bases, with 10 bases between them. This receptor was obtained from a human patient who received a combined kidney and bone marrow transplant. Some T cells may be the graft donor's. The sequenced sample was CD4+ T cells from blood (PBMCs), obtained 12 months after the transplant. V usage is TRBV5-1 and J usage is TRBJ1-1, with a weak D call TRBD1 (5 bases). CDR3 sequence reads: CASSLPRADTEAFF. In DNA form, the CDR3 reads TGCGCCAGCAGCTTGCCCAGGGCGGACACTGAAGCTTTCTTT.